Shown below are 5 T cell receptor beta chains from a single sample sequenced in a study of T cell repertoires in cytomegalovirus infection. MiXCR, applied by TCRdb to the reads, yields one record per CDR3 protein. The repertoire includes about a million distinct CDR3 sequences, less than 40% of them detected once, and over 13% sits in the top ten. Antigens of these TCRs are unknown. This specimen consisted of cultured CD8+ T cells from PBMCs, obtained from culture after CMV antigen stimulation. The receptors were sampled from a human donor in good health (CMV status not recorded). Some clones in this sample may be carry-over from other donors' samples.

In its sample, this clonotype was seen a few times. The CDR3 bases are TGTGCCATCGGGGACCCCGACAGGGAGAGCAATCAGCCCCAGCATTTT. Protein product: CAIGDPDRESNQPQHF. The V and J genes are TRBV10-3 and TRBJ1-5; 7 positions match TRBD1. CDR1 ENHRY and CDR2 SYGVKD come from the germline V gene. The trim removed 8 bases at V and 1 base at J, leaving 11 bases unmatched. This CDR3 is 16 amino acids long.

The chain joins TRBV12-3 or TRBV12-4 to TRBJ2-7; no definite D call. This CDR3 contains 14 residues. V was shortened by 3 bases and J by 0 bases, with 9 bases between the two germline ends. The CDR3 reads CASSFSVGSYEQYF. CDR3 nucleotides: TGTGCCAGCAGTTTTTCCGTTGGCTCCTACGAGCAGTACTTC.

This chain links TRBV7-3 with TRBJ1-2; TRBD1 agrees at 9 bases. Germline loops: CDR1 SGHTA, CDR2 FQGTGA. The CDR3 is 15 amino acids. V lost 4 bases, J lost 4 bases, and 7 bases stayed unmatched. The CDR3 region has the DNA TGTGCCAGCAGCTCCACAGGGGGCGCAGGCTATGGCTACACCTTC. It translates to CASSSTGGAGYGYTF.

This clonotype appeared a few times. The V call is TRBV4-1, the J call TRBJ1-1, with 11 bases matching TRBD1. This CDR3 has 12 amino acids. V shed 5 bases, J shed 12 bases, and the junction held 5 bases outside the gene matches. From germline, CDR1 is MGHRA and CDR2 YSYEKL. The CDR3 DNA reads as TGCGCCAGCAGCGGGACAGGGGGGAAAACTTTCTTT. The encoded protein is CASSGTGGKTFF.

This clonotype was picked up many times. The chain joins TRBV7-6 to TRBJ1-1; a possible D gene is TRBD1 (5 bases). V lost 3 bases and J 5 bases, leaving 13 bases between the germline ends. This CDR3 region has 14 residues. Germline loops: CDR1 SGHVS, CDR2 FNYEAQ. The CDR3 region is CASSLKRAGTEAFF. Here the CDR3 DNA reads TGTGCCAGCAGCTTGAAGAGGGCAGGGACTGAAGCTTTCTTT.